Listed below are T cell receptor beta chains from one sample, sequenced in a study of T cell responses to AZD1222 COVID-19 vaccine. Assay used: immunoSEQ multiplex PCR; TCRdb lists only in-frame clones, some missing. The data show 120,000 or so clones, with 90% seen just once and roughly 7% held by the top ten. The sequences come from peripheral blood, collected on day 0 of AZD1222 vaccination. The origin of the receptors is an adult in good health. The CDR3 runs from the conserved cysteine through the conserved F or W. The order of the fields is V gene, J gene, D gene, clone size, CDR3 protein, CDR3 DNA. A D gene is named only where the DNA matches it firmly. Some rows have no size entry. The others give once, few or many, or a class for an expanded clone.

TRBV9,TRBJ2-1,.,.,CASSVEGSGPYNEQFF,TGTGCCAGCAGCGTAGAAGGTAGCGGTCCCTACAATGAGCAGTTCTTC
TRBV6-2/TRBV6-3,TRBJ1-5,.,.,CASSFPADFSNQPQHF,TGTGCCAGCAGTTTCCCGGCGGATTTTAGCAATCAGCCCCAGCATTTT
TRBV6-5,TRBJ1-1,TRBD1,.,CASSYTRQGRIEAFF,TGTGCCAGCAGTTACACCAGACAGGGGAGAATTGAAGCTTTCTTT
TRBV7-2,TRBJ2-2,.,once,CASSFKSGSNAGELFF,TGTGCCAGCAGCTTTAAATCCGGGAGCAACGCCGGGGAGCTGTTTTTT
TRBV5-6,TRBJ2-2,.,.,CASSLDWGGELFF,TGTGCCAGCAGCTTGGATTGGGGCGGGGAGCTGTTTTTT
TRBV28,TRBJ2-3,.,.,CASRAFTDTQYF,TGTGCCAGCAGAGCCTTCACAGATACGCAGTATTTT
TRBV28,TRBJ2-1,.,.,CASSRGHYNEQFF,TGTGCCAGCAGTCGGGGGCACTACAATGAGCAGTTCTTC
TRBV5-1,TRBJ2-2,.,.,CASSRTLIGLNTGELFF,TGCGCCAGCAGTCGTACTCTGATAGGGCTGAACACCGGGGAGCTGTTTTTT
TRBV25-1,TRBJ2-2,.,once,CASSPLTGNTGELFF,TGTGCCAGCAGTCCCCTGACAGGCAACACCGGGGAGCTGTTTTTT
TRBV24-1,TRBJ2-5,.,.,CATSDWGGEETQYF,TGTGCCACCAGTGATTGGGGCGGCGAAGAGACCCAGTACTTC
TRBV5-6,TRBJ2-1,TRBD1,.,CASSRGTGAIYNEQFF,TGTGCCAGCAGCCGGGGAACAGGGGCGATTTACAATGAGCAGTTCTTC
TRBV5-1,TRBJ2-5,TRBD2,.,CASSLSTSGRGEETQYF,TGCGCCAGCAGCTTAAGTACTAGCGGGAGAGGGGAAGAGACCCAGTACTTC
TRBV3-1/TRBV3-2,TRBJ2-1,TRBD2,.,CASSPGTSGENEQFF,TGTGCCAGCAGCCCGGGGACTAGCGGAGAAAATGAGCAGTTCTTC
TRBV7-8,TRBJ2-7,TRBD2,.,CASSSIAGAPYEQYF,TGTGCCAGCAGCTCCATAGCGGGGGCACCCTACGAGCAGTACTTC
TRBV9,TRBJ1-6,.,.,CASSGAVGPNSPLHF,TGTGCCAGCAGCGGTGCGGTGGGACCAAATTCACCCCTCCACTTT
TRBV7-2,TRBJ2-5,TRBD1,.,CASSLGLVPTGGETQYF,TGTGCCAGCAGCTTGGGGCTCGTCCCGACAGGGGGTGAGACCCAGTACTTC
TRBV5-1,TRBJ1-1,.,.,CASSSAGGAGTEAFF,TGCGCCAGCAGCTCCGCCGGGGGCGCGGGCACTGAAGCTTTCTTT
TRBV30,TRBJ2-2,TRBD2,.,CAWTRLAGEAGELFF,TGTGCCTGGACCCGACTCGCGGGAGAAGCCGGGGAGCTGTTTTTT
TRBV5-1,TRBJ2-2,TRBD1,.,CASSSGQGARDGELFF,TGCGCCAGCAGCTCTGGACAGGGGGCGCGGGACGGGGAGCTGTTTTTT
TRBV10-3,TRBJ2-3,TRBD1,.,CAIRDRGYTQYF,TGTGCCATCAGGGACAGGGGTTATACGCAGTATTTT
TRBV19,TRBJ2-6,.,.,CASSTRQELSGANVLTF,TGTGCCAGTAGTACGCGACAGGAGCTCTCTGGGGCCAACGTCCTGACTTTC
TRBV9,TRBJ2-2,.,.,CASSVVPTDVTGELFF,TGTGCCAGCAGCGTAGTCCCGACCGATGTAACCGGGGAGCTGTTTTTT
TRBV9,TRBJ1-1,TRBD1,.,CASSVGTGITEAFF,TGTGCCAGCAGCGTAGGGACAGGGATCACTGAAGCTTTCTTT
TRBV2,TRBJ2-5,.,.,CASMRAGLQETQYF,TGTGCCAGCATGCGGGCGGGTCTCCAAGAGACCCAGTACTTC
TRBV20-1,TRBJ1-2,.,.,CSAPKNYGYTF,TGCAGTGCTCCCAAGAACTATGGCTACACCTTC
TRBV14,TRBJ2-1,.,once,CASSPRGISYNEQFF,TGTGCCAGCAGCCCGAGGGGGATATCCTACAATGAGCAGTTCTTC
TRBV21-1,TRBJ2-7,.,once,CASSKAKGQNSYEQYF,TGTGCCAGCAGCAAAGCAAAGGGACAGAACTCCTACGAGCAGTACTTC
TRBV6-1,TRBJ2-1,.,.,CASSEASVDRYYNEQFF,TGTGCCAGCAGTGAAGCCTCCGTGGACAGATACTACAATGAGCAGTTCTTC
TRBV29-1,TRBJ2-3,TRBD2,.,CSVLGLAGELVDTQYF,TGCAGCGTACTGGGACTAGCGGGAGAGTTAGTAGATACGCAGTATTTT
TRBV5-1,TRBJ1-6,.,.,CASSSGPVGRYGSSPLHF,TGCGCCAGCAGTTCGGGACCCGTGGGAAGGTACGGCAGTTCACCCCTCCACTTT
TRBV6-2/TRBV6-3,TRBJ2-3,.,.,CASSLTRDTQYF,TGTGCCAGCAGCCTGACTAGAGATACGCAGTATTTT
TRBV28,TRBJ2-1,TRBD2,.,CASTPGVASGMYNEQFF,TGTGCCAGCACCCCCGGGGTGGCTAGCGGAATGTACAATGAGCAGTTCTTC
TRBV15,TRBJ2-1,TRBD1,.,CATSRGRQGVPEQFF,TGTGCCACCAGCAGAGGTCGACAGGGGGTACCTGAGCAGTTCTTC
TRBV9,TRBJ2-1,TRBD2,.,CASSVGLAGGPEKFF,TGTGCCAGCAGCGTAGGACTAGCGGGAGGCCCGGAAAAGTTCTTC
TRBV29-1,TRBJ2-5,.,.,CSVRGGAGETQYF,TGCAGCGTGAGAGGCGGGGCCGGAGAGACCCAGTACTTC
TRBV15,TRBJ2-1,.,.,CATSRDPGMDNEQFF,TGTGCCACCAGCAGAGACCCAGGGATGGACAATGAGCAGTTCTTC
TRBV3-1/TRBV3-2,TRBJ1-3,.,.,CASSQLGPLGNTIYF,TGTGCCAGCAGCCAATTGGGACCCCTGGGAAACACCATATATTTT
TRBV2,TRBJ1-5,.,.,CASQPAGRNQPQHF,TGTGCCAGCCAGCCCGCAGGGCGCAATCAGCCCCAGCATTTT
TRBV7-2,TRBJ1-1,.,.,CASSYRPGVNTEAFF,TGTGCCAGCAGCTATCGCCCAGGGGTGAACACTGAAGCTTTCTTT
TRBV19,TRBJ1-1,.,.,CASSMSGFGNTEAFF,TGTGCCAGTAGTATGTCCGGGTTCGGGAACACTGAAGCTTTCTTT
TRBV7-9,TRBJ1-3,TRBD1,.,CASSLTGGSGNTIYF,TGTGCCAGCAGCTTGACAGGGGGCTCTGGAAACACCATATATTTT